The 18 T cell receptor beta chains below come from one sample, sequenced in a study of T cells expressing NK-cell markers. TCRdb reprocessed the 5' RACE reads and reports one entry per CDR3 protein, with no DNA. In all, the sample yields about 160,000 distinct CDR3 sequences. The sequenced material came from blood T cells: a sorted CD56 or NKG2C T cell subset, CD4+ or CD8+ T cells, or bulk PBMC T cells (not recorded which). The receptors were gathered from a woman between 18 and 70 years old in good health.

The rearrangement uses TRBV20-1 and TRBJ2-7. The CDR3 has 13 amino acids. Germline values: CDR1 DFQATT, CDR2 SNEGSKA (reference sequence). The CDR3: CSAPDRISYEQYF.

V usage is TRBV5-1 and J usage is TRBJ1-4; TCRdb's assignment of TRBD1 cannot be checked, as there is no DNA. The CDR3 extends over 15 amino acids. From germline, CDR1 is SGHRS and CDR2 YFSETQ. CDR3 amino acids: CASSLAVQGGEKLFF. The full variable domain, in which reference TRBV5-1 and TRBJ1-4 provide the parts outside the CDR3, is KAGVTQTPRYLIKTRGQQVTLSCSPISGHRSVSWYQQTPGQGLQFLFEYFSETQRNKGNFPGRFSGRQFSNSRSEMNVSTLELGDSALYLCASSLAVQGGEKLFFGSGTQLSVL.

V gene TRBV11-1 combines with J gene TRBJ2-2; the D call from TCRdb, TRBD1, cannot be confirmed without DNA. Germline CDR1 and CDR2: SGHAT and FQDESV (reference sequence). This CDR3 spans 15 amino acids. CDR3 residues: CASSLTDRGSGELFF. Variable domain in full (rest from reference TRBV11-1 and TRBJ2-2): EAEVAQSPRYKITEKSQAVAFWCDPISGHATLYWYRQILGQGPELLVQFQDESVVDDSQLPKDRFSAERLKGVDSTLKIQPAELGDSAMYLCASSLTDRGSGELFFGEGSRLTVL.

This chain links TRBV20-1 with TRBJ1-4; TCRdb names TRBD1, which stays unverified in the absence of DNA. Germline V gene data show CDR1 as DFQATT and CDR2 as SNEGSKA (reference sequence). The CDR3 loop spans 13 amino acids. CDR3 residues: CSARTGGDEKLFF.

V is TRBV20-1 and J is TRBJ1-1. The CDR3 sequence is 15 residues long. The germline V gene encodes CDR1 DFQATT and CDR2 SNEGSKA (reference sequence). CDR3 residues: CSARKGGSINTEAFF.

The chain uses TRBV11-2 and TRBJ2-1; lacking DNA, the TRBD2 call made by TCRdb goes unchecked. The CDR3 totals 14 residues. Germline lookup yields CDR1 SGHAT and CDR2 FQNNGV. This CDR3 reads CASSPGTSYGEQFF. The full variable domain, in which reference TRBV11-2 and TRBJ2-1 provide the parts outside the CDR3, is EAGVAQSPRYKIIEKRQSVAFWCNPISGHATLYWYQQILGQGPKLLIQFQNNGVVDDSQLPKDRFSAERLKGVDSTLKIQPAKLEDSAVYLCASSPGTSYGEQFFGPGTRLTVL.

J is TRBJ1-1 and V is TRBV7-9; TCRdb's D gene call, TRBD1, goes unchecked for lack of DNA. Germline V gene lookup returns CDR1 SEHNR and CDR2 FQNEAQ (reference sequence). This CDR3 contains 15 residues. This chain's CDR3 is CASSSSGTRGTEAFF.

The chain couples TRBV10-3 to TRBJ2-2; TCRdb proposes TRBD2, but this gene call is untestable without DNA. From germline, CDR1 is ENHRY and CDR2 SYGVKD. The CDR3 covers 16 residues. The CDR3 protein is CAISGTSGANTGELFF.

The rearrangement links TRBV9 to TRBJ2-1; with no DNA, the TCRdb D assignment of TRBD2 cannot be verified. The germline V gene encodes CDR1 SGDLS and CDR2 YYNGEE. There are 16 residues in the CDR3. This CDR3 reads CASSATSLDSYNEQFF.

V and J are TRBV11-2 and TRBJ2-1; the TCRdb call, TRBD1, lacks DNA for checking. The germline V gene encodes CDR1 SGHAT and CDR2 FQNNGV. The CDR3 is 14 residues long. CDR3 loop: CASTGARSYNEQFF.

The V and J genes are TRBV29-1 and TRBJ2-1; lacking DNA, the TRBD1 call made by TCRdb goes unchecked. The CDR3 is made up of 12 amino acids. Germline loops: CDR1 SQVTM, CDR2 ANQGSEA. The CDR3 spells CSGDRGDNEQFF.

V usage is TRBV6-2 or TRBV6-3 and J usage is TRBJ2-1; without DNA, the TCRdb call of TRBD1 cannot be checked. This CDR3 has 19 residues. Germline V gene data show CDR1 as MNHEY and CDR2 as SVGEGT. The CDR3 reads CASSYNYYGTGGTNNEQFF.

The rearrangement links TRBV7-2 to TRBJ1-1; lacking DNA, the TRBD1 call made by TCRdb goes unchecked. Germline V CDR1 and CDR2: SGHTA, FQGNSA. CDR3 length: 13 amino acids. CDR3 in amino acids: CASSFRTGAEAFF.

The chain has TRBV20-1 and TRBJ2-3; TCRdb's D gene call, TRBD2, goes unchecked for lack of DNA. The CDR3 length is 15 residues. Germline values: CDR1 DFQATT, CDR2 SNEGSKA (reference sequence). The CDR3 sequence is CSARKTSGSYDTQYF.

The rearrangement links TRBV28 to TRBJ2-3; TCRdb reports TRBD2, a call that lacks DNA to check it against. This CDR3 is 15 amino acids long. Germline V CDR1 and CDR2: MDHEN, SYDVKM. The CDR3 region is CASTRGGSGTDTQYF.

The J gene is TRBJ2-1, the V gene TRBV5-1; TCRdb returns TRBD2, unconfirmable since there is no DNA. The CDR3 consists of 17 residues. The germline CDR1 and CDR2 sequences are SGHRS and YFSETQ. The CDR3 here is CASSRGYGSKGGNEQFF.

This chain connects TRBV18 to TRBJ2-7. This CDR3 contains 13 residues. Germline CDR1 is KGHSH and CDR2 is LQKENI. The CDR3 sequence: CASSPPASSEQYF.

The chain uses TRBV20-1 and TRBJ1-5; TCRdb outputs TRBD1, but without DNA this stays unchecked. The CDR3 has 12 amino acids. Looked up from germline, CDR1 is DFQATT and CDR2 is SNEGSKA (reference sequence). This CDR3 reads CSARGDQEVQHF.